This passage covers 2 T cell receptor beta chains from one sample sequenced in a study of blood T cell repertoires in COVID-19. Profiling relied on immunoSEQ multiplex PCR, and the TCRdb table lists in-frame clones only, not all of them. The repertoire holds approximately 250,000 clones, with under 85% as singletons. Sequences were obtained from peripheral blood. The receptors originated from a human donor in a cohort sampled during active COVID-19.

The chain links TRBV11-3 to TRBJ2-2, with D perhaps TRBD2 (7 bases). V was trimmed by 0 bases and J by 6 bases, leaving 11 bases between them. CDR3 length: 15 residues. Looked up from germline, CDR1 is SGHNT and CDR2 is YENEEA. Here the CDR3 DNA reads TGTGCCAGCAGCTTAGATGGGGGGGGCGCCGGGGAGCTGTTTTTT. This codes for CASSLDGGGAGELFF.

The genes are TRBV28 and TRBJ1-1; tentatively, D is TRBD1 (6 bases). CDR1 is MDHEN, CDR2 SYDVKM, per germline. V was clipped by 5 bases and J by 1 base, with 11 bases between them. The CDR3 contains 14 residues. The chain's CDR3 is CASSAPGQNTEAFF. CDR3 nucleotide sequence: TGTGCCAGCAGTGCCCCGGGACAGAACACTGAAGCTTTCTTT. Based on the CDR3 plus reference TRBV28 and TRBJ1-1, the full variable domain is DVKVTQSSRYLVKRTGEKVFLECVQDMDHENMFWYRQDPGLGLRLIYFSYDVKMKEKGDIPEGYSVSREKKERFSLILESASTNQTSMYLCASSAPGQNTEAFFGQGTRLTVV.